Listed here is a single T cell receptor (beta chain). The data derive from a study of blood T cell repertoires in COVID-19. Background on the study: The cDNA or gDNA used as material had been derived from T cells, B-cell-depleted T cells, or PBMCs.

How the authors handled the data: Amplification with reference gene primers provided the estimates of nucleated cell counts. Profiling relied on immunoSEQ multiplex PCR, and the TCRdb table lists in-frame clones only, not all of them. The D gene and trimming were derived from the DNA, and the V and J assignments and clone size from that table. The sample holds 200,000 or so clones, 83% seen once. Per the germline V gene, CDR1 is SQVTM and CDR2 is ANQGSEA. The CDR3 sequence is 15 residues long. J lost 5 bases, V lost 6 bases, and 13 bases had no gene match. Individuals aged about 18 to 89 years were recruited from 24 US areas. Participants' reported clinical history set cohort assignment.

V is TRBV29-1 and J is TRBJ1-5, with 7 bases aligning to TRBD1. Material: PBMCs or T cells enriched from blood (not recorded which). This receptor was identified in a woman aged 45-65 years who had been exposed to COVID-19. The DNA of the CDR3 is TGCAGCGTCAGGGGGATTCGCCATTCGTATCAGCCCCAGCATTTT. Amino acid sequence: CSVRGIRHSYQPQHF.